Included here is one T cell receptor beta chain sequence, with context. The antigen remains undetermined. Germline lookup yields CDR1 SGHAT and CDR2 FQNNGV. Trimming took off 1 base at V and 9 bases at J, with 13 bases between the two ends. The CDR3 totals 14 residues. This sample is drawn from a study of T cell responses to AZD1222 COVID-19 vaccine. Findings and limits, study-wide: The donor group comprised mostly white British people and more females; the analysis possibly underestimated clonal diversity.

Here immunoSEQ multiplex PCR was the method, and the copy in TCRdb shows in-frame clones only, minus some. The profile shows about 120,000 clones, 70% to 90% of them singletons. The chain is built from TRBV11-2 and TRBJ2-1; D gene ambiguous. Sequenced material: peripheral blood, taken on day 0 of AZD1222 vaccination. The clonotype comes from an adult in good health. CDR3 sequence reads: CASSLVSRSFEQFF. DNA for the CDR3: TGTGCCAGCAGCTTAGTGTCGAGGAGCTTTGAGCAGTTCTTC.